These 18 T cell receptor beta chains originate from one sample sequenced in a study of blood T cell repertoires in COVID-19. The method was immunoSEQ multiplex PCR; TCRdb's version includes in-frame clones alone and lacks a portion of them. The sample lists about 180,000 clones; about 86% were seen once. Input material: peripheral blood. All receptors derive from a woman in her thirties with active or convalescent COVID-19.

The chain recombines TRBV5-6 with TRBJ1-2; 10 positions agree with TRBD1. V dropped 4 bases and J dropped 8; count of bases not matched to a gene: 11. CDR1 is SGHDT and CDR2 is YYEEEE in the germline V gene. The length of the CDR3 is 15 residues. CDR3 sequence reads: CASSLTVGTGVGYTF. For the CDR3, the DNA is TGTGCCAGCAGCCTAACTGTCGGGACAGGGGTCGGCTACACCTTC.

The chain uses TRBV4-2 and TRBJ2-5; 11 positions agree with TRBD2. Per the germline V gene, CDR1 is LGHNA and CDR2 is YNFKEQ. The CDR3 loop spans 16 amino acids. V lost 3 bases to trimming and J lost 4 bases; unmatched junction nucleotides: 7. CDR3 residues: CASSQISGGAGETQYF. The CDR3 bases are TGTGCCAGCAGCCAGATTAGCGGGGGGGCCGGAGAGACCCAGTACTTC.

The V call is TRBV3-1 (or the pseudogene TRBV3-2), the J call TRBJ2-4; TRBD1 aligns across 7 bases. The CDR3 loop spans 15 amino acids. Germline CDR1 and CDR2: LGHDT and YNNKEL (reference sequence). The J segment lost 0 bases and the V segment lost 4 bases, leaving 3 bases of the junction unmatched. The CDR3: CASSPRGLAKNIQYF. In nucleotides, the CDR3 is TGTGCCAGCAGCCCAAGGGGGCTAGCCAAAAACATTCAGTACTTC.

This clone was seen a few times. The CDR3 sequence: CASSLGQGFLPLHF. The CDR3 DNA is TGTGCCAGTAGCTTGGGACAGGGGTTTTTACCCCTCCACTTT. The chain links TRBV19 to TRBJ1-6; 10 nucleotides agree with TRBD1. In germline, CDR1 is LNHDA, CDR2 SQIVND (reference sequence). The CDR3 covers 14 residues. Trimming at V came to 6 bases and at J to 12 bases, leaving 8 bases not matched to a gene.

The gene calls are TRBV6-5 and TRBJ2-7, with D tentatively TRBD1 (5 bases). The CDR3 spans 15 residues. The V end was cut by 8 bases, the J end by 6 bases, with 23 bases between. CDR1 and CDR2 from the germline V gene are MNHEY and SVGAGI. The CDR3 reads CASATTDTPHGEQYF. CDR3 coding DNA: TGTGCCAGCGCCACGACAGACACCCCTCACGGCGAGCAGTACTTC.

The J gene is TRBJ2-2, the V gene TRBV7-2; 11 bases agree with TRBD2. Trimming removed 1 base from V and 4 bases from J; junction bases left unmatched: 2. Per the germline V gene, CDR1 is SGHTA and CDR2 is FQGNSA. The CDR3 is 16 amino acids. CDR3 loop: CASSLGLAGTTGELFF. CDR3 bases: TGTGCCAGCAGCTTAGGACTAGCGGGAACCACCGGGGAGCTGTTTTTT.

The rearrangement links TRBV2 to TRBJ1-5; 9 bases line up with TRBD1. The V and J ends lost 8 bases and 2 bases, in that order; junction bases with no gene match: 7. The germline V gene has CDR1 SNHLY and CDR2 FYNNEI. The CDR3 is 15 residues long. The chain's CDR3 is CASDTGGSGNQPQHF. CDR3 sequence (DNA): TGTGCCAGCGATACAGGGGGCTCGGGCAATCAGCCCCAGCATTTT.

The chain combines TRBV5-6 with TRBJ2-2; no reliable D call. CDR1 and CDR2 (germline): SGHDT, YYEEEE. The length of the CDR3 is 12 residues. The V and J ends lost 6 bases and 5 bases respectively, with 8 bases between them. The CDR3 spells CASNRVTGELFF. CDR3 bases: TGTGCCAGCAATCGGGTGACCGGGGAGCTGTTTTTT.

V usage is TRBV5-8 and J usage is TRBJ1-4, with D perhaps matching TRBD1 (5 bases). The CDR3 totals 17 residues. Deletions cut 2 bases from V and 6 bases from J, with 20 bases between. Germline CDR1 and CDR2: SGHTS and YDEGEE. Here the CDR3 reads CASSFETDMAEDEKLFF. CDR3 in DNA: TGTGCCAGCAGCTTCGAGACAGATATGGCCGAGGATGAAAAACTGTTTTTT.

CDR3 nucleotide sequence: TGCGCCAGCAGCCCCGGCTATGGCTACACCTTC. This translates into CASSPGYGYTF. The chain uses TRBV4-1 and TRBJ1-2; the D is unclear. Looked up from germline, CDR1 is MGHRA and CDR2 is YSYEKL. This CDR3 region has 11 residues. Trimming removed 4 bases from V and 4 bases from J, with 4 bases in between.

This chain uses TRBV5-6 with TRBJ2-5; 7 positions agree with TRBD1. The CDR3 is made up of 15 amino acids. V dropped 0 bases and J dropped 2; count of bases not matched to a gene: 4. The germline gives CDR1 SGHDT, CDR2 YYEEEE. The CDR3 DNA sequence: TGTGCCAGCAGCTTGGTACCGGACAGGCAAGAGACCCAGTACTTC. Translation gives CASSLVPDRQETQYF.

The rearrangement links TRBV4-2 to TRBJ2-1; 8 bases are a match to TRBD2. Germline V gives CDR1 LGHNA, CDR2 YNFKEQ. J gave up 5 bases and V 0 bases, and 6 bases lay outside the gene matches. The CDR3 length is 16 residues. Here the CDR3 DNA reads TGTGCCAGCAGCCAAGATACCCTAGCGGGTGACAATGAGCAGTTCTTC. This encodes CASSQDTLAGDNEQFF.

This rearrangement joins TRBV7-2 to TRBJ1-6; D is perhaps TRBD1 (5 bases). V was trimmed by 5 bases and J by 6 bases, leaving 11 bases between them. The CDR3 spans 14 residues. Germline V gene data show CDR1 as SGHTA and CDR2 as FQGNSA. This CDR3 reads CASSLTVTNSPLHF. The CDR3 DNA sequence: TGTGCCAGCAGCCTGACAGTTACTAATTCACCCCTCCACTTT. The full variable domain, rest sourced from reference TRBV7-2 and TRBJ1-6, is GAGVSQSPSNKVTEKGKDVELRCDPISGHTALYWYRQSLGQGLEFLIYFQGNSAPDKSGLPSDRFSAERTGGSVSTLTIQRTQQEDSAVYLCASSLTVTNSPLHFGNGTRLTVT.

The chain recombines TRBV7-9 with TRBJ1-6, with 8 bases that match TRBD1. Unmatched junction bases numbered 6, after V lost 4 bases and J lost 13 bases. The germline V gene encodes CDR1 SEHNR and CDR2 FQNEAQ (reference sequence). This CDR3 has 13 amino acids. CDR3 sequence reads: CASSSDRAWPLHF. The CDR3 DNA follows: TGTGCCAGCAGCTCGGACAGGGCTTGGCCCCTCCACTTT.

The rearrangement uses TRBV27 and TRBJ2-6; D unclear. This CDR3 has 14 residues. The germline V gene has CDR1 MNHEY and CDR2 SMNVEV (reference sequence). Trimming cost V 6 bases and J 1 base, with 7 bases left between them. The CDR3: CASSPISGANVLTF. CDR3 sequence (DNA): TGTGCCAGCAGCCCCATTTCTGGGGCCAACGTCCTGACTTTC.

The chain uses TRBV7-2 and TRBJ2-4; 8 nucleotides align to TRBD2. Germline CDR1 is SGHTA and CDR2 is FQGNSA. The V and J ends lost 5 bases and 8 bases, in that order; junction bases with no gene match: 11. The CDR3 covers 15 residues. This CDR3 reads CASSQPGGISDIQYF. The CDR3 coding sequence is TGTGCCAGCAGCCAACCGGGAGGGATTTCCGACATTCAGTACTTC.

This clone was detected only once. The chain recombines TRBV7-9 with TRBJ2-7; D gene uncertain. V was shortened by 5 bases and J by 5 bases, with 13 bases between the two germline ends. Germline V lookup: CDR1 SEHNR, CDR2 FQNEAQ (reference sequence). The CDR3 consists of 13 residues. CDR3 nucleotides: TGTGCCAGCAGCCGCGAATCGAGTCACGAGCAGTACTTC. It is translated as CASSRESSHEQYF.

The chain employs TRBV20-1 and TRBJ1-5; D gene ambiguous. Trimming took off 3 bases at V and 5 bases at J, with 8 bases between the two ends. The CDR3 length is 12 residues. CDR1 is DFQATT, CDR2 SNEGSKA, per germline (reference sequence). DNA of the CDR3: TGCAGTGCTAGTCGGGGAGATCAGCCCCAGCATTTT. Translating gives CSASRGDQPQHF.